Below, 19 T cell receptor beta chains from the same sample are listed, as sequenced in a study of immune heterogeneity within non-small cell lung tumors. Bulk tumor genomic DNA, around 600 ng per sample, was the template. The authors collected several far-apart biopsies from each primary tumor during surgery. Curative surgical treatment was performed in patients who had newly diagnosed, untreated non-small cell lung cancer. Multiplex PCR amplified the TCR beta CDR3 region. Its first round ran for approximately 11 cycles with 32 V and 13 J primers. TCRdb reanalysed the multiplex PCR reads using MiXCR and keeps one entry per CDR3 protein. The sample consists of some 10,000 distinct CDR3 sequences, around 29% of them appearing once. Sample: lung tumor tissue. The receptors derive from a man aged 45 to 65 with non-small cell lung cancer.

The chain carries TRBV7-9 and TRBJ1-4; TRBD1 matches at 7 bases. From germline, CDR1 is SEHNR and CDR2 FQNEAQ (reference sequence). After removal of 5 bases from V and 5 bases from J, the junction contained 5 bases not matched to a gene. CDR3 size: 14 residues. The CDR3 loop reads CASSLGQANEKLFF. CDR3 coding DNA: TGTGCCAGCAGCCTAGGACAGGCCAATGAAAAACTGTTTTTT.

By sample fraction, this clonotype is medium-sized (0.01 to 0.1%). V is TRBV25-1 and J is TRBJ2-7; a weak D match, TRBD1 (5 bases). Trimming shortened V by 6 bases and J by 9 bases, and 21 bases separated the two germline ends. CDR1 and CDR2 (germline): MGHDK, SYGVNS. The CDR3 sequence is 14 residues long. The CDR3 is CASRPAGKGNGQYF. CDR3 nucleotide sequence: TGTGCCAGCAGACCGGCAGGGAAGGGCAACGGGCAGTACTTC.

This clonotype was picked up a small number of times. This sequence joins TRBV5-1 and TRBJ2-5, with D tentatively TRBD2 (6 bases). V lost 0 bases and J lost 2, with 11 bases in between. The CDR3 extends over 15 amino acids. From germline, CDR1 is SGHRS and CDR2 YFSETQ. CDR3: CASSLGRGKQETQYF. The CDR3 region has the DNA TGCGCCAGCAGCTTGGGTCGCGGGAAGCAAGAGACCCAGTACTTC.

In this sample, this clonotype turned up a few times. J is TRBJ1-1 and V is TRBV7-9; D gene ambiguous. This CDR3 is 13 amino acids long. CDR1 is SEHNR, CDR2 FQNEAQ, per germline (reference sequence). The V and J ends lost 6 bases and 1 base respectively, with 9 bases between them. CDR3 loop: CASRVDGNTEAFF. CDR3 nucleotides: TGTGCCAGCAGGGTGGACGGGAACACTGAAGCTTTCTTT.

Note on this clonotype: A read error may explain this, as a much larger clone is one base away. Since the CDR3 does not end with the conserved phenylalanine or tryptophan, this likely comes from a read error. The rearrangement uses TRBV19 and TRBJ1-2, with D perhaps TRBD1 (5 bases). The CDR3 has 15 residues. V lost 4 bases to trimming and J lost 5 bases, with 17 bases between them. CDR1 is LNHDA, CDR2 SQIVND, per germline (reference sequence). In nucleotides, the CDR3 is TGTGCCAGTAGTACCTCCCCAGCAGGGTCTTATGGCTACACCCTC. Encoded protein: CASSTSPAGSYGYTL.

By its share, this clonotype is medium-sized. This rearrangement joins TRBV6-1 to TRBJ2-7; TRBD1 aligns across 8 bases. This CDR3 contains 14 residues. The J segment lost 2 bases and the V segment lost 5 bases, leaving 5 bases of the junction unmatched. Germline CDR1 and CDR2: MNHNS and SASEGT. The DNA for the CDR3 is TGTGCCAGCAGTAACAGGGGGGCAACCTACGAGCAGTACTTC. This encodes CASSNRGATYEQYF.

The table lists this clonotype with a few counts. The chain couples TRBV20-1 to TRBJ1-2, with 9 bases aligning to TRBD1. The CDR3 is 15 amino acids. With 0 bases clipped from V and 5 bases from J, the junction kept 7 bases outside the gene matches. Germline V CDR1 and CDR2: DFQATT, SNEGSKA (reference sequence). The CDR3 DNA reads as TGCAGTGCTAGAGATCAGGGACAGGGCCTTTATGGCTACACCTTC. This sequence encodes CSARDQGQGLYGYTF.

This clonotype was seen just once. The chain links TRBV5-5 to TRBJ2-5; 13 bases line up with TRBD2. The CDR3 runs to 16 residues. The junction had 4 bases not matched to a gene; V was cut back by 4 bases and J by 1 base. The germline V gene has CDR1 SGHKS and CDR2 YYEKEE (reference sequence). CDR3 sequence reads: CASSPGTSGVQETQYF. CDR3 DNA sequence: TGTGCCAGCAGCCCGGGGACTAGCGGGGTCCAAGAGACCCAGTACTTC.

Comments on this clonotype: Being one base from a much bigger clone, this may be a read error. The V gene is TRBV28, the J gene TRBJ1-1; D is unresolved. The V gene's germline CDR1 is MDHEN and CDR2 SYDVKM. V lost 5 bases to trimming and J lost 7 bases, with 17 bases between them. The CDR3 is 14 amino acids. The CDR3 reads CASSPPAVPNEAFF. Written as DNA, the CDR3 is TGTGCCAGCAGTCCCCCCGCAGTTCCCAATGAAGCTTTCTTT.

The V gene is TRBV10-2, the J gene TRBJ2-1, with TRBD2 matching 9 bases. The trim removed 6 bases at V and 6 bases at J, leaving 6 bases unmatched. CDR1 and CDR2 from the germline V gene are WSHSY and SAAADI. This CDR3 contains 14 residues. The CDR3 protein is CASRRLAGSNEQFF. DNA of the CDR3: TGCGCCAGCAGGAGGCTAGCGGGATCCAATGAGCAGTTCTTC.

As concerns this clonotype: This may come from a read error, since a much larger clone is one base off. The J gene is TRBJ1-2, the V gene TRBV20-1, with 7 nucleotides matching TRBD1. Germline V gives CDR1 DFQATT, CDR2 SNEGSKA (reference sequence). The CDR3 runs 15 residues. CDR3 in amino acids: CNARDEGGEGYGYTF. CDR3 nucleotides: TGCAATGCTAGAGATGAAGGGGGCGAAGGCTATGGCTACACCTTC.

This clonotype has just a few counts. J is TRBJ2-3 and V is TRBV9; perhaps TRBD2 as D (6 bases). This CDR3 has 14 residues. The germline V and J ends were trimmed by 0 bases and 5 bases, with 10 bases remaining between them. Germline CDR1 is SGDLS and CDR2 is YYNGEE. CDR3: CASSVGLAQDTQYF. The CDR3 DNA reads TGTGCCAGCAGCGTAGGGCTAGCGCAAGATACGCAGTATTTT.

This clonotype qualifies as medium-sized. The V call is TRBV27, the J call TRBJ1-6; 8 positions match TRBD1. CDR1 and CDR2 from the germline V gene are MNHEY and SMNVEV (reference sequence). V shed 3 bases, J shed 0 bases, and the junction held 4 bases outside the gene matches. This CDR3 is 17 amino acids long. CDR3 region: CASSLTGVNSYNSPLHF. In DNA, the CDR3 is TGTGCCAGCAGTTTGACAGGGGTAAACTCCTATAATTCACCCCTCCACTTT.

This clonotype was observed a handful of times. The chain carries TRBV7-2 and TRBJ2-1; D uncertain. The V end was cut by 1 base, the J end by 10 bases, with 14 bases between. This CDR3 is built from 14 residues. Germline CDR1 SGHTA, CDR2 FQGNSA. CDR3 in DNA: TGTGCCAGCAGCTTAGACTCTGGCGGCCCCGAGCAGTTCTTC. It specifies CASSLDSGGPEQFF.

This clonotype was observed many times. The rearrangement joins TRBV6-1 to TRBJ1-1, with D possibly being TRBD1 (5 bases). Trimming took off 5 bases at V and 4 bases at J, with 17 bases between the two ends. The CDR3 has 15 residues. Germline V gene data show CDR1 as MNHNS and CDR2 as SASEGT. The CDR3 coding sequence is TGTGCCAGCAGTCGGGCGGTCGGGGGAAGCACTGAAGCTTTCTTT. As protein: CASSRAVGGSTEAFF.

This clonotype was found many times. The rearrangement joins TRBV5-1 to TRBJ1-1; tentatively, D is TRBD1 (5 bases). Germline V gene data show CDR1 as SGHRS and CDR2 as YFSETQ. The CDR3 covers 13 residues. The V end lost 5 bases, the J end lost 4 bases, and 12 bases lay between the germline ends. CDR3 sequence (DNA): TGCGCCAGCAGTGTGCTGGGGGGCACTGAAGCTTTCTTT. This encodes CASSVLGGTEAFF.

To note about this clonotype: This may stem from a read error, because a much larger clone lies one nucleotide away. J is TRBJ1-2 and V is TRBV19; 7 bases line up with TRBD1. CDR3 size: 14 residues. V trimming: 4 bases; J trimming: 4 bases; junction bases outside the gene matches: 6. Per the germline V gene, CDR1 is LNHDA and CDR2 is SQIVND (reference sequence). The CDR3 region is CASSTGSGGYGYTF. As DNA, the CDR3 is TGTGCCAGTAGTACCGGGTCAGGGGGCTATGGCTACACCTTC.

Of note for this clonotype: A much larger clone differs from this one at a single base, so this may be a read error. The chain is built from TRBV6-1 and TRBJ1-4; D is unresolved. In germline, CDR1 is MNHNS, CDR2 SASEGT. CDR3 length: 16 amino acids. The CDR3 region is CASSEVLGRYNEKLLF. In nucleotides, the CDR3 is TGTGCCAGCAGTGAAGTTCTGGGAAGATATAATGAAAAACTGCTTTTT.

About this clonotype itself: An end of the junction does not agree with germline; a read error may underlie this. The J gene is TRBJ1-2, the V gene TRBV9; D remains ambiguous. The CDR3 extends over 16 amino acids. CDR1 SGDLS and CDR2 YYNGEE come from the germline V gene. Here the CDR3 DNA reads TGTGCCAGCAACGTAGTCGACGGATTTTCTGGAGGTGGCTACACCTTC. It translates to CASNVVDGFSGGGYTF.